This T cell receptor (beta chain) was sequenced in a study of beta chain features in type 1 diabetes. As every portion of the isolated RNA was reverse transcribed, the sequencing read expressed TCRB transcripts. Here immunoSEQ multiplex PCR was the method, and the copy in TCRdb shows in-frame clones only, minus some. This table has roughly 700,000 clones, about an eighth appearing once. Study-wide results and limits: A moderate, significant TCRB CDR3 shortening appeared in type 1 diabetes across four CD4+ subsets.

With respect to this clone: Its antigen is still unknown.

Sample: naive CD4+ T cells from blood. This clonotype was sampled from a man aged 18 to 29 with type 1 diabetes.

The CDR3 DNA is TGTGCCTGGAGTGTATATGGGGAGACCCAGTACTTC. Protein sequence: CAWSVYGETQYF. This chain joins TRBV30 and TRBJ2-5; D call uncertain. CDR1 is GTSNPN and CDR2 is SVGIG in the germline V gene (reference sequence). V dropped 0 bases and J dropped 5 bases, with 7 bases sitting between them. This CDR3 has 12 amino acids.